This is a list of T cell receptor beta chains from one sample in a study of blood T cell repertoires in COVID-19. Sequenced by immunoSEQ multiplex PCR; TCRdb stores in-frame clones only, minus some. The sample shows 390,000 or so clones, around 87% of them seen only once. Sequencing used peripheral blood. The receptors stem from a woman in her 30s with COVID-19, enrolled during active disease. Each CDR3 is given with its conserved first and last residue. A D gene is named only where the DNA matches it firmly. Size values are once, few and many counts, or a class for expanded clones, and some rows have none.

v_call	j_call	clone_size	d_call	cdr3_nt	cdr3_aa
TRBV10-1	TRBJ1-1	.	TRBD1	TGCGCCAGCAGTGGACCGGGACAGGGATTTGCTTTCTTT	CASSGPGQGFAFF
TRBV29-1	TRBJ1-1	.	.	TGCAGCGCTGGGGCAGACGACTCTGAAGCTTTCTTT	CSAGADDSEAFF
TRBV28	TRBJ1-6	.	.	TGTGCCAGCAGCCCAGCGGGCAGGGTTGGTTCACCCCTCCACTTT	CASSPAGRVGSPLHF
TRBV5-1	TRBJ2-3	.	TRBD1	TGCGCCAGCAGCTTGGATGGACAGGGCACAGATACGCAGTATTTT	CASSLDGQGTDTQYF
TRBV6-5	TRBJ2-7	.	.	TGTGCCAGCACCCTTTCTTACGAGCAGTACTTC	CASTLSYEQYF
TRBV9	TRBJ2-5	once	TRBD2	TGTGCCAGCAGCATTGGACTGAGCGGGGGAAAAGAGACCCAGTACTTC	CASSIGLSGGKETQYF
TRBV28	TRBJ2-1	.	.	TGTGCCAGCAGTTTCATCGGTTATGAGCAGTTCTTC	CASSFIGYEQFF
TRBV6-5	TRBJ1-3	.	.	TGTGCCAGCAGTAGGGAGGAACTAGGAAACACCATATATTTT	CASSREELGNTIYF
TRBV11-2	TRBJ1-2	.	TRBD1	TGTGCCAGCAGCATCGGACAGGGGGCGCCTGGCTACACCTTC	CASSIGQGAPGYTF
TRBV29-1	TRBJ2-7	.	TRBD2	TGCAGCGAGGGGATAAGCGGGAGGACGTCCTACGAGCAGTACTTC	CSEGISGRTSYEQYF
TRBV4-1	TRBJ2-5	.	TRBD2	TGCGCCAGCAGCCAAGATAGACTGGGCGGACTAGATGAGACCCAGTACTTC	CASSQDRLGGLDETQYF
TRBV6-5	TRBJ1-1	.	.	TGTGCCAGCAGTTATCATACCAGGGGTAACACTGAAGCTTTCTTT	CASSYHTRGNTEAFF
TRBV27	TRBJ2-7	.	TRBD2	TGTGCCAGCAGTTTAAATGGGCTAGCGGGAGTCTACGAGCAGTACTTC	CASSLNGLAGVYEQYF
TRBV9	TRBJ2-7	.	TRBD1	TGTGCCAGCAGCCCCAGACCGGGACAGGGGGTCCACGAGCAGTACTTC	CASSPRPGQGVHEQYF
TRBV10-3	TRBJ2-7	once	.	TGTGCCATCAGTGAACAGGGATACGAGCAGTACTTC	CAISEQGYEQYF
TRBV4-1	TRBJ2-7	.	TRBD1	TGCGCCAGCAGCCAAGGAACGGGACAGGGGGGTTACGAGCAGTACTTC	CASSQGTGQGGYEQYF
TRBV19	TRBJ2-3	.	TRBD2	TGTGCCAGTAGTTCCCCGCAAGGACTAGCGGGAGGTCGTGGGTTGGATACGCAGTATTTT	CASSSPQGLAGGRGLDTQYF
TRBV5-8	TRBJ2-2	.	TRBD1	TGTGCCAGCAGCCGGGACAGGGACGCCGGGGAGCTGTTTTTT	CASSRDRDAGELFF
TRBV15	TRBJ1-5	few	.	TGTGCCACCAGCAGAGTAGCGTATAGCAATCAGCCCCAGCATTTT	CATSRVAYSNQPQHF
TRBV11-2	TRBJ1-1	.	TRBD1	TGTGCCAGCAGCTTACAGGGGGCGTCCACTGAAGCTTTCTTT	CASSLQGASTEAFF
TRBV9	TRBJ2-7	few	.	TGTGCCAGCAGCGCCAGGACAGACTACGAGCAGTACTTC	CASSARTDYEQYF
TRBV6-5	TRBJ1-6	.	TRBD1	TGTGCCAGCAGTTACGCTACAACAGGGGGTGGACCCCTCCACTTT	CASSYATTGGGPLHF
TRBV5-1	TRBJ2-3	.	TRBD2	TGCGCCAGCAGCTTGACTCCCTTTCTAGCGGGAGGGTTCACAGATACGCAGTATTTT	CASSLTPFLAGGFTDTQYF
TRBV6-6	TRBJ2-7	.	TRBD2	TGTGCCAGCAGTCGAACCGGGACTAGCGGGTCCTACGAGCAGTACTTC	CASSRTGTSGSYEQYF
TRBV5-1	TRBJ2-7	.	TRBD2	TGCGCCAGCAGCTCCACTAGCGGCCTATACGAGCAGTACTTC	CASSSTSGLYEQYF
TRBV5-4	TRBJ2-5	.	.	TGTGCCAGCAGCTTGTACGCAGGGGTGGGGGAGACCCAGTACTTC	CASSLYAGVGETQYF
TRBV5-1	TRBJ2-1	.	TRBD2	TGCGCCAGCAGCTTGGAACTAGCGGGAGTACATGAGCAGTTCTTC	CASSLELAGVHEQFF
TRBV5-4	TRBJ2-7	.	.	TGTGCCAGCACCATGAGGGGGGGACCCTACGAGCAGTACTTC	CASTMRGGPYEQYF
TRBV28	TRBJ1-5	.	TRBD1	TGTGCCAGCAGTTCGGAGGGGGCGAGGCAGCCCCAGCATTTT	CASSSEGARQPQHF
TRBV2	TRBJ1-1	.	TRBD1	TGTGCCAGCAGACCCCTGACAGGGGCTGACACTGAAGCTTTCTTT	CASRPLTGADTEAFF
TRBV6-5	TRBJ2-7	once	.	TGTGCCAGCAGCCTGGGGGCCAGCTCCTACGAGCAGTACTTC	CASSLGASSYEQYF
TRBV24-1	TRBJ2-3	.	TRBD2	TGTGCCACCAGTGAGACTGGACTAGCGGGTTCAGATACGCAGTATTTT	CATSETGLAGSDTQYF
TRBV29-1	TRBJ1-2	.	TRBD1	TGCAGCGTCCAGGATTGGGGCAGGGGGGCAAGTGGCTACACCTTC	CSVQDWGRGASGYTF
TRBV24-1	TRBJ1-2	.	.	TGTGCCACCAGTGATAAGCGGCAGGGGAACCGGGGTGGCTACACCTTC	CATSDKRQGNRGGYTF
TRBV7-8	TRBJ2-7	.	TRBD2	TGTGCCAGCAGCTCACCGGGACTAACCTACGAGCAGTACTTC	CASSSPGLTYEQYF
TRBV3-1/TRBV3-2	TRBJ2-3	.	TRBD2	TGTGCCAGCAGCCAAGACCTAGCGGGCACGCAGTATTTT	CASSQDLAGTQYF
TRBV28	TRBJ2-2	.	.	TGTGCCAGCAGCGCATTTGTGACAGCAAACACCGGGGAGCTGTTTTTT	CASSAFVTANTGELFF
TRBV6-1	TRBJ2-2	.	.	TGTGCCAGCAGTGAAGCGGTGCCAGGGGCCAACACCGGGGAGCTGTTTTTT	CASSEAVPGANTGELFF
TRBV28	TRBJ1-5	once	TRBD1	TGTGCCAGCAGGACCTCCGGGACAGGTAGCAATCAGCCCCAGCATTTT	CASRTSGTGSNQPQHF
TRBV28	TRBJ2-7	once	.	TGTGCCAGTTCCGCGCAGGGCAGCTCCTACGAGCAGTACTTC	CASSAQGSSYEQYF
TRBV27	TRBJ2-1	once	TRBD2	TGTGCCAGCAGTTTCCTCGCACTAGCGGGAGTGAATGAGCAGTTCTTC	CASSFLALAGVNEQFF
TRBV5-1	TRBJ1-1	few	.	TGCGCCAGCAGCTTGGATATGAACACTGAAGCTTTCTTT	CASSLDMNTEAFF
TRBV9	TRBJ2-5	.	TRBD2	TGTGCCAGCAGCCCCGGGACTAGCGGGGGTTCCCAGTACTTC	CASSPGTSGGSQYF
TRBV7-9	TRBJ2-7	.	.	TGTGCCAGCAGCTTAGCGGCAGGTAACCCCAACGAGCAGTACTTC	CASSLAAGNPNEQYF
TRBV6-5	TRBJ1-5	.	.	TGTGCCAGCAGGGGGGGTTTAAATCAGCCCCAGCATTTT	CASRGGLNQPQHF
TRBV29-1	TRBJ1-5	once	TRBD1	TGCAGCGTCGGGACAGGGTCGAACAATCAGCCCCAGCATTTT	CSVGTGSNNQPQHF